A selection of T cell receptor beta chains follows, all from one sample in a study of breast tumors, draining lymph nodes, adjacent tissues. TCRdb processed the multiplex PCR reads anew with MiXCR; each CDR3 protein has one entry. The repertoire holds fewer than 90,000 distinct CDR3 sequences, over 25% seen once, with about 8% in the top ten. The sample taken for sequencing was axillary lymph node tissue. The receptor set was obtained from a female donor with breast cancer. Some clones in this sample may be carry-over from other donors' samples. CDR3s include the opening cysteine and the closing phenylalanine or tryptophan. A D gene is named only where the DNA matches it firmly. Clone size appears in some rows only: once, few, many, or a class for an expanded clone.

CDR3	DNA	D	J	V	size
CASSQAGTGGNTF	TGTGCCAGCAGCCAAGCCGGGACAGGAGGAAACACCTTC	TRBD1	TRBJ1-2	TRBV3-1	NA
CASTGDRPNYGYTF	TGTGCCAGCACCGGGGACAGACCTAACTATGGCTACACCTTC	TRBD1	TRBJ1-2	TRBV28	many
CASSLARSGATGELFF	TGTGCCAGCAGCTTAGCGAGGTCGGGGGCCACCGGGGAGCTGTTTTTT	NA	TRBJ2-2	TRBV7-2	many
CATGRRNPGGTKNIQSF	TGTGCCACGGGACGGAGAAACCCCGGGGGGACCAAAAACATTCAGTCCTTC	TRBD2	TRBJ2-4	TRBV19	few
CASSLQGGSGTDTQYF	TGTGCCAGCAGCTTACAGGGGGGATCGGGCACAGATACGCAGTATTTT	NA	TRBJ2-3	TRBV7-3	many
CASRGDRDNSPLHF	TGTGCCAGCAGGGGTGACAGGGATAATTCACCCCTCCACTTT	TRBD1	TRBJ1-6	TRBV2	NA
CASSLGLNSPLHF	TGTGCCAGCAGCTTAGGACTAAACTCACCCCTCCACTTT	NA	TRBJ1-6	TRBV11-3	many
CSARRLAYEQHF	TGCAGCGCTAGAAGACTCGCCTACGAGCAGCACTTC	NA	TRBJ2-7	TRBV20-1	once
CAISAPGGGTTTNYGYTF	TGTGCCATCAGTGCCCCTGGGGGAGGGACCACTACTAACTATGGCTACACCTTC	NA	TRBJ1-2	TRBV10-3	many
CAGSKGLAGNSYGQYF	TGCGCCGGCAGCAAGGGACTAGCGGGGAACTCCTACGGGCAGTACTTC	TRBD2	TRBJ2-7	TRBV5-1	NA
CASSFTSGNNEQFF	TGTGCCAGCAGTTTCACTAGCGGGAACAATGAGCAGTTCTTC	TRBD2	TRBJ2-1	TRBV27	NA
CASSRAGAAEQYF	TGTGCCAGCAGTCGTGCAGGGGCGGCCGAGCAGTACTTC	NA	TRBJ2-7	TRBV6-5	many
CASSLTRDRGYEQHF	TGTGCCAGCAGCTTAACCAGGGACAGGGGCTACGAGCAGCACTTC	TRBD1	TRBJ2-7	TRBV7-9	NA
CASSQGGPGNTIYF	TGTGCCAGCAGCCAAGGTGGCCCCGGAAACACCATATATTTT	NA	TRBJ1-3	TRBV4-2	NA
CASSSTRATGELFF	TGTGCCAGCAGTTCCACCAGGGCCACCGGGGAGCTGTTTTTT	NA	TRBJ2-2	TRBV11-3	many
CASSLDLRTRGTDTQYF	TGTGCCAGCAGCTTAGATCTTCGGACTCGGGGGACAGATACGCAGTATTTT	NA	TRBJ2-3	TRBV7-9	many
CSASQRESDPNEQYF	TGCAGTGCTAGTCAACGGGAGTCCGACCCCAATGAGCAGTATTTT	NA	TRBJ2-3	TRBV20-1	NA
CAWSVPLGQGRNQPQHF	TGTGCCTGGAGTGTACCCCTCGGACAGGGACGGAATCAGCCCCAGCATTTT	TRBD1	TRBJ1-5	TRBV30	many
CASSVTGPRDTQYF	TGTGCCAGCAGCGTGACAGGCCCCCGAGATACGCAGTATTTT	NA	TRBJ2-3	TRBV9	many
CASSQGGNTIYF	TGTGCCAGCAGCCAGGGGGGAAACACCATATATTTT	NA	TRBJ1-3	TRBV4-2	many
CSAREQGTGRQPQHF	TGCAGTGCTAGAGAACAAGGGACAGGGAGGCAGCCCCAGCATTTT	TRBD1	TRBJ1-5	TRBV20-1	many
CASSHKRALAKNIQYF	TGTGCCAGCAGTCATAAACGGGCACTAGCCAAAAACATTCAGTACTTC	NA	TRBJ2-4	TRBV12-3/TRBV12-4	many
CASSPGQGYNEQYF	TGCGCCAGCAGTCCGGGACAGGGTTACAATGAGCAGTATTTT	TRBD1	TRBJ2-3	TRBV5-1	NA
CASSLRGGSGRAYEQYF	TGCGCCAGCAGCTTGAGAGGAGGTAGCGGGAGGGCCTACGAGCAGTACTTC	TRBD2	TRBJ2-7	TRBV5-1	many
CASGDFAYEQYF	TGTGCCAGCGGGGACTTCGCCTACGAGCAGTACTTC	NA	TRBJ2-7	TRBV12-3/TRBV12-4	many
CAISEGTGVGDEKLFF	TGTGCCATCAGTGAGGGGACAGGGGTTGGAGATGAAAAACTGTTTTTT	TRBD1	TRBJ1-4	TRBV10-3	many
CASKEGPTLEKLFF	TGTGCCAGCAAAGAAGGCCCAACTCTGGAAAAACTGTTTTTT	NA	TRBJ1-4	TRBV6-1	many
CASSPWTSGYNEQFF	TGTGCCAGCAGTCCTTGGACTAGCGGTTACAATGAGCAGTTCTTC	TRBD2	TRBJ2-1	TRBV6-6	many
CASSLGPQETQYF	TGTGCCAGCAGCTTAGGCCCCCAAGAGACCCAGTACTTC	NA	TRBJ2-5	TRBV7-6	many
CASSLEWVSTDTQYF	TGCGCCAGCAGCTTGGAATGGGTGAGCACAGATACGCAGTATTTT	NA	TRBJ2-3	TRBV5-1	many
CASSLDGGGTDTQYF	TGTGCCAGCAGCTTAGACGGGGGGGGGACAGATACGCAGTATTTT	TRBD2	TRBJ2-3	TRBV11-3	NA
CASSLVFHGYTF	TGTGCCAGCAGCTTGGTGTTTCATGGCTACACCTTC	NA	TRBJ1-2	TRBV5-8	many
CASSSRTAGSFADTQYF	TGTGCCAGCAGCTCCCGGACTGCAGGGAGTTTCGCAGATACGCAGTATTTT	NA	TRBJ2-3	TRBV9	many
CASRGTSGVNTGELFF	TGTGCCAGCAGAGGGACTAGCGGGGTAAACACCGGGGAGCTGTTTTTT	TRBD2	TRBJ2-2	TRBV3-1	many
CARSLGREGYEQYF	TGTGCCAGGTCACTGGGGCGGGAGGGCTACGAGCAGTACTTC	TRBD2	TRBJ2-7	TRBV7-2	many
CSVEDRGIPGGNTIYF	TGCAGCGTTGAAGATCGGGGTATTCCGGGCGGAAACACCATATATTTT	NA	TRBJ1-3	TRBV29-1	many
CATSRTPGLVSNEQFF	TGTGCCACCAGCAGAACACCGGGACTAGTTTCCAATGAGCAGTTCTTC	TRBD2	TRBJ2-1	TRBV15	many
CASSLGPEISYNEQFF	TGTGCCAGCAGCTTAGGTCCCGAGATCTCCTACAATGAGCAGTTCTTC	NA	TRBJ2-1	TRBV11-2	many
CASSLRGTGSYEQYF	TGCGCCAGCAGCTTGAGGGGGACAGGGAGCTACGAGCAGTACTTC	TRBD1	TRBJ2-7	TRBV5-1	many
CASRRDLGEETQYF	TGTGCCAGCAGACGGGACCTCGGGGAAGAGACCCAGTACTTC	NA	TRBJ2-5	TRBV6-1	many
CSVAFRAGGDNEQFF	TGCAGCGTAGCCTTTAGAGCGGGAGGTGACAATGAGCAGTTCTTC	TRBD2	TRBJ2-1	TRBV29-1	many
CASSSSARGGTEAFF	TGCGCCAGCAGCTCTAGCGCCAGGGGGGGGACTGAAGCTTTCTTT	TRBD1	TRBJ1-1	TRBV5-1	few
CASSLRTGGRGTDTQYF	TGTGCCAGCAGTTTAAGGACAGGGGGACGGGGCACAGATACGCAGTATTTT	TRBD1	TRBJ2-3	TRBV12-3/TRBV12-4	few
CASSRYSNQPQHF	TGTGCCAGCAGTCGGTATAGCAATCAGCCCCAGCATTTT	NA	TRBJ1-5	TRBV12-3/TRBV12-4	many
CASSLLSSTYEQYF	TGTGCCAGCAGCTTACTCAGTTCGACCTACGAGCAGTACTTC	NA	TRBJ2-7	TRBV7-9	many
CASSTSRTGLSAGELFF	TGTGCCAGCAGTACCAGCCGAACGGGCCTCTCGGCCGGGGAGCTGTTTTTT	NA	TRBJ2-2	TRBV12-3/TRBV12-4	many
CATGDDPTGGYGYTF	TGTGCCACCGGTGATGACCCGACCGGAGGCTACGGCTACACCTTC	NA	TRBJ1-2	TRBV24-1	NA
CASSFLGEAFF	TGTGCCAGCAGCTTTTTGGGGGAAGCTTTCTTT	NA	TRBJ1-1	TRBV11-3	NA
CASSQDGWGTDGSEQYF	TGTGCCAGCAGCCAAGATGGTTGGGGGACAGATGGCTCCGAGCAGTACTTC	TRBD1	TRBJ2-7	TRBV14	once
CAISENVEGANVLTF	TGTGCCATCAGTGAGAATGTTGAGGGGGCCAACGTCCTGACTTTC	NA	TRBJ2-6	TRBV10-3	NA
CASSLEGTGIRADTQYF	TGTGCCAGCAGCTTAGAGGGGACAGGGATTCGCGCAGATACGCAGTATTTT	TRBD1	TRBJ2-3	TRBV7-6	many
CASSQTSLANTGELFF	TGCGCCAGCAGCCAAACCTCACTAGCGAACACCGGGGAGCTGTTTTTT	NA	TRBJ2-2	TRBV4-1	many
CASSSGPGSGANVLTF	TGTGCCAGCAGCTCGGGACCGGGCTCTGGGGCCAACGTCCTGACTTTC	NA	TRBJ2-6	TRBV7-2	many
CTTRGTAGEAQYF	TGCACGACGCGAGGGACGGCGGGGGAGGCCCAGTACTTC	TRBD2	TRBJ2-5	TRBV5-1	NA
CASSSGQGVGSDGYTF	TGTGCCAGCAGTTCCGGACAGGGGGTTGGGTCAGATGGCTACACCTTC	TRBD1	TRBJ1-2	TRBV28	many